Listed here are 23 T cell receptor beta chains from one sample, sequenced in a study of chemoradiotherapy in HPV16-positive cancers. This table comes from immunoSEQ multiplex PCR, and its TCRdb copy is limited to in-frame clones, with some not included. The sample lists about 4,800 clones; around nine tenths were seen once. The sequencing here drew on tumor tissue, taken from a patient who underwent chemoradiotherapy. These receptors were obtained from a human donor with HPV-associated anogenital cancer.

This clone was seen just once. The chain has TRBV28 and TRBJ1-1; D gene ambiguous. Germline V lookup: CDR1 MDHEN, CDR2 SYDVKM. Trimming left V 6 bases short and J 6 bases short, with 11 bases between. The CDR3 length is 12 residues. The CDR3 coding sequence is TGTGCCAGCAGCCAAAATAAGGCTGAAGCTTTCTTT. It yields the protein CASSQNKAEAFF.

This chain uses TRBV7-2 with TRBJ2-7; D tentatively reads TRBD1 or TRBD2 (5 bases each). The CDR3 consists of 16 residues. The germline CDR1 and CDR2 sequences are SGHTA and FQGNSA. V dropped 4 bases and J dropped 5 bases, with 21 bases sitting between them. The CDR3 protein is CASSSVKGRGIHEQYF. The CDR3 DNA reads TGTGCCAGCAGCTCTGTGAAGGGGCGAGGGATCCACGAGCAGTACTTC.

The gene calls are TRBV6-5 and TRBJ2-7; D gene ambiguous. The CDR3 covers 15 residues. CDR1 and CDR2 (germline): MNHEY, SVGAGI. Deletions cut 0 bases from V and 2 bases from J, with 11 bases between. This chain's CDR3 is CASSYSPRSAYEQYF. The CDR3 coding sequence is TGTGCCAGCAGTTACTCACCTCGGAGTGCCTACGAGCAGTACTTC.

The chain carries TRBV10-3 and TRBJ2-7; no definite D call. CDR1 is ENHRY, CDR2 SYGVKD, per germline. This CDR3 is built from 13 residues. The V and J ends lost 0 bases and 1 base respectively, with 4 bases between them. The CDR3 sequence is CAISESQSYEQYF. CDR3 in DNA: TGTGCCATCAGTGAGTCCCAGTCCTACGAGCAGTACTTC.

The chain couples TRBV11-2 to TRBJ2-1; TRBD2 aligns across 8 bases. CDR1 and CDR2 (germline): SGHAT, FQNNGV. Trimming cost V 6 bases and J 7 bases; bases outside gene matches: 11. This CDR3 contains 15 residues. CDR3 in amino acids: CASRGFGRASNEQFF. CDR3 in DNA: TGTGCCAGCAGGGGTTTCGGGAGGGCCAGTAATGAGCAGTTCTTC.

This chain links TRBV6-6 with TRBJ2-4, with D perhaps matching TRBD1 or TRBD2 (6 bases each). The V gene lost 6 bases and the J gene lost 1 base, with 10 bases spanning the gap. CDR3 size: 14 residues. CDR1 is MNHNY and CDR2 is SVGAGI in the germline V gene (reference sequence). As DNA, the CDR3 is TGTGCCAGCAGCGAAGGGGGGGCCAAAAACATTCAGTACTTC. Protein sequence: CASSEGGAKNIQYF.

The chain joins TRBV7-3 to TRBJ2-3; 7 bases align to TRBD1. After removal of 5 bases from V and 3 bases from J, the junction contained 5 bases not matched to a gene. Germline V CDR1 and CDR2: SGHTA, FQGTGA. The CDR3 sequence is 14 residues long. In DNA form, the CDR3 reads TGTGCCAGCAGCCGGGGACAGCTAACAGATACGCAGTATTTT. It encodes CASSRGQLTDTQYF.

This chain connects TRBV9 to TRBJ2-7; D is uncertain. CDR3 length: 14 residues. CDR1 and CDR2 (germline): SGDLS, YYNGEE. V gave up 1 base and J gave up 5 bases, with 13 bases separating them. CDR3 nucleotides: TGTGCCAGCAGCGTATTAGCCCTTACGGACGAGCAGTACTTC. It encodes CASSVLALTDEQYF.

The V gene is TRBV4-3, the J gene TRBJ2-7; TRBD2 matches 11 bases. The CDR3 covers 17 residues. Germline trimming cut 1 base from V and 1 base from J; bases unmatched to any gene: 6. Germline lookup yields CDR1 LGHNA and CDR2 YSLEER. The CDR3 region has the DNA TGCGCCAGCAGCCAAGGCCTAGCGGGAGGACAATCCTACGAGCAGTACTTC. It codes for CASSQGLAGGQSYEQYF.

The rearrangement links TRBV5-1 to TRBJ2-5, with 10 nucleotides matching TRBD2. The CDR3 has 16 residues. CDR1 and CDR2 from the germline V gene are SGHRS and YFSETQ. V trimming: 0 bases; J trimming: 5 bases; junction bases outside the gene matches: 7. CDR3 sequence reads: CASSLAPSGSGETQYF. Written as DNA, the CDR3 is TGCGCCAGCAGCTTGGCCCCTAGCGGGAGTGGGGAGACCCAGTACTTC.

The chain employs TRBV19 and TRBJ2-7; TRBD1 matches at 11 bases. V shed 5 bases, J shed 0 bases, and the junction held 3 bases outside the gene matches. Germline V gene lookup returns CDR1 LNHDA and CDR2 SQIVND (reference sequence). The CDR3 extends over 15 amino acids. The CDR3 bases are TGTGCCAGTAGTGCCGGGACAGGGGGCTCCTACGAGCAGTACTTC. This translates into CASSAGTGGSYEQYF.

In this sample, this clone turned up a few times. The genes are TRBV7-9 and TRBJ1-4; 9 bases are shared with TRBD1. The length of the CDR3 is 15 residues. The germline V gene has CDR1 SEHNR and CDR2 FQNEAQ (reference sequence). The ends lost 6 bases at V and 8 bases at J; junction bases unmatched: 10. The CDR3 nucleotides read TGTGCCAGCAGTTTGCAAGGGACAGGGAGAGAAAAACTGTTTTTT. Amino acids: CASSLQGTGREKLFF.

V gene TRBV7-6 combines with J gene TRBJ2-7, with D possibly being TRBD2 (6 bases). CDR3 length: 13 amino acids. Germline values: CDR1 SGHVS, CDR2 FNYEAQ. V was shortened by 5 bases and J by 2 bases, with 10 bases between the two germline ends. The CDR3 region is CASSPAGPYEQYF. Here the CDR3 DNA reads TGTGCCAGCAGCCCCGCGGGGCCCTACGAGCAGTACTTC.

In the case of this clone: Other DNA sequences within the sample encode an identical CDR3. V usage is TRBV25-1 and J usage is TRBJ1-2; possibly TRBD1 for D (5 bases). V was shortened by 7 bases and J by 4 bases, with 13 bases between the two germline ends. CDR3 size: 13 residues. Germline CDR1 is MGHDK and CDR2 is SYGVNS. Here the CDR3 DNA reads TGTGCCAGCACCCAGACGGGGGGCTATGGCTACACCTTC. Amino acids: CASTQTGGYGYTF.

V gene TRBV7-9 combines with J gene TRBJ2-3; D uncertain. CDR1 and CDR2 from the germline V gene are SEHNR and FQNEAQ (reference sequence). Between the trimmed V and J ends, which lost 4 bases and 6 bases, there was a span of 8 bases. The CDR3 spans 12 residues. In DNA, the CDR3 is TGTGCCAGCAGCTCGGGTTGGGATACGCAGTATTTT. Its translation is CASSSGWDTQYF.

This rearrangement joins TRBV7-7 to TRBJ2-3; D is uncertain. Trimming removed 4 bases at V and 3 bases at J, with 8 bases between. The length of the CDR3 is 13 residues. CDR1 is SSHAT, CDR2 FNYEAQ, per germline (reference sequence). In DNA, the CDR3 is TGTGCCAGCAGCTCGACGAGGACAGATACGCAGTATTTT. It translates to CASSSTRTDTQYF.

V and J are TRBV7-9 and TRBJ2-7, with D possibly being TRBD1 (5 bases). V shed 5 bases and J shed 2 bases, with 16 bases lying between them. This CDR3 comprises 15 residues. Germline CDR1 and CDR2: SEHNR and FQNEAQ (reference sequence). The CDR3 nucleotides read TGTGCCAGCAGCCCTGAGAAACCGGACACCTACGAGCAGTACTTC. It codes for CASSPEKPDTYEQYF.

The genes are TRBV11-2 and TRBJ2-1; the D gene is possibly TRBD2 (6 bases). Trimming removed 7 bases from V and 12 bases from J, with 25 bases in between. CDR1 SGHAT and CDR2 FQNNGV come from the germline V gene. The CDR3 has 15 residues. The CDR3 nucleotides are TGTGCCAGCAACTCCCCGGGGGATTACGGACTCGGGCAGTTCTTC. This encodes CASNSPGDYGLGQFF.

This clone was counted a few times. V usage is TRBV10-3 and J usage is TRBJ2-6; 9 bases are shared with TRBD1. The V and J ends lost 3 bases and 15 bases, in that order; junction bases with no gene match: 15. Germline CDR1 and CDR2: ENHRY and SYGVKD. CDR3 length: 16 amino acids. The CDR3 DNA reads TGTGCCATCAGTGACAGTTCCGGGACAGGGTTAAAAGGCCTGACTTTC. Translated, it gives CAISDSSGTGLKGLTF.

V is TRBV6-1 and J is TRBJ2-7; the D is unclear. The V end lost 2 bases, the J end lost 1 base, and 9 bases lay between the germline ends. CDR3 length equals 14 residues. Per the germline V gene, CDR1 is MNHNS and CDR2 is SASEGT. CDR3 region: CASSEIGPSYEQYF. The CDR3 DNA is TGTGCCAGCAGTGAAATCGGGCCTTCCTACGAGCAGTACTTC.

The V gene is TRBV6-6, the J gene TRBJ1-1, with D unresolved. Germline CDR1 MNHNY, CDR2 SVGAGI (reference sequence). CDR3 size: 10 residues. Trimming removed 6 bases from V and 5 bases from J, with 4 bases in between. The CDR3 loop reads CASSNTEAFF. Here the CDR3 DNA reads TGTGCCAGCAGCAATACTGAAGCTTTCTTT.

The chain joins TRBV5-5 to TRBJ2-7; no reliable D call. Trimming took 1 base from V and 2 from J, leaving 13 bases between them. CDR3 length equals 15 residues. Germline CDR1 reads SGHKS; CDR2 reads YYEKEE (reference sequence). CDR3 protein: CASSLSGIETYEQYF. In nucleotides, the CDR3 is TGTGCCAGCAGCTTGTCTGGGATAGAGACCTACGAGCAGTACTTC.

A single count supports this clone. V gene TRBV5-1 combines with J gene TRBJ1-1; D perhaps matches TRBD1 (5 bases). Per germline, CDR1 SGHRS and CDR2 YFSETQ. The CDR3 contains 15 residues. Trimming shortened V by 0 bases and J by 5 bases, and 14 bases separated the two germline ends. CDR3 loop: CASSLGPRESTEAFF. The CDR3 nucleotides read TGCGCCAGCAGCTTGGGACCCAGGGAATCGACTGAAGCTTTCTTT.